The TCR beta chain described here comes from a study of T-cell reconstitution after alpha-beta-depleted transplantation in children. Unique molecular identifiers featured in how the TCRbeta library was prepared. TCRdb independently ran MiXCR on the PCR reads; one entry per CDR3 protein. The sample shows some 150,000 distinct CDR3 sequences, 8% to 10% of them seen only once. CDR1 is SGHAT and CDR2 is FQNNGV in the germline V gene. The CDR3 extends over 14 amino acids. The V end lost 3 bases, the J end lost 1 base, and 9 bases lay between the germline ends. In its sample, this clonotype was seen a few times. The antigen is not known. Notes on the study in general: Expanded graft clones, several hundred of them, were reportedly the source of alpha-beta T cells about two months after transplant. From newly produced T cells came most of the T-cell counts and diversity one year after transplant.

The receptor's source is a female patient aged 2-15 years who had a stem cell transplant for congenital amegakaryocytic thrombocytopenia, so the T cells may come from the graft donor. The gene calls are TRBV11-2 and TRBJ2-5; D ambiguous. This material consisted of PBMCs, mostly from graft donor cells, taken 180 days after TCRalphabeta/CD19-depleted stem cell transplant. The CDR3 region has the DNA TGTGCCAGCAGCTTCAACCGGGCCCAAGAGACCCAGTACTTC. It codes for CASSFNRAQETQYF.